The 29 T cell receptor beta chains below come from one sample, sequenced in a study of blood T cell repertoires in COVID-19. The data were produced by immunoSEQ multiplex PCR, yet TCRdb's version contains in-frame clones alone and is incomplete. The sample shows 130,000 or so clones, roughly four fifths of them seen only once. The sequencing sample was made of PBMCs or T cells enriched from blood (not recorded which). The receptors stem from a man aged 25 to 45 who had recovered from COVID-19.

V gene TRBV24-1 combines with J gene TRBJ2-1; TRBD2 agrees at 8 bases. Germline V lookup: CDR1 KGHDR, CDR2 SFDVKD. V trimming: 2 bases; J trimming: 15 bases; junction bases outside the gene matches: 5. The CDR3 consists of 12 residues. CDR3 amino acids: CATSDSGLDVFF. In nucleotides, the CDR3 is TGTGCCACCAGTGATTCGGGACTAGATGTGTTCTTC.

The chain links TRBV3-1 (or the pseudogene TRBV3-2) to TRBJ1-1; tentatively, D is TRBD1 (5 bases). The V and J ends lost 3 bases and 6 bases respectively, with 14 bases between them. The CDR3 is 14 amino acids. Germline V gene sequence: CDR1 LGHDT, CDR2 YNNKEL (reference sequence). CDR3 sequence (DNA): TGTGCCAGCAGCCAGGACCAGGGAGGGTCTGAAGCTTTCTTT. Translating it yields CASSQDQGGSEAFF.

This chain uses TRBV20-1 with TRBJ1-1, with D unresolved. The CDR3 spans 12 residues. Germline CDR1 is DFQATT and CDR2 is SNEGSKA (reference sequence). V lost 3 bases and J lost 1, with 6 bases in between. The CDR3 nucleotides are TGCAGTGCTAGTCTGGCGAACACTGAAGCTTTCTTT. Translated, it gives CSASLANTEAFF.

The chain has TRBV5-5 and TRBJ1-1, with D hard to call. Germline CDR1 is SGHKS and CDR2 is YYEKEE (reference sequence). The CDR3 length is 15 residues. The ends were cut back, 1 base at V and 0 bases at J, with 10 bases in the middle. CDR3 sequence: CASSLLAEMNTEAFF. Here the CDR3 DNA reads TGTGCCAGCAGCTTGCTTGCGGAAATGAACACTGAAGCTTTCTTT. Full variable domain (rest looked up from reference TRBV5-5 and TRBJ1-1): DAGVTQSPTHLIKTRGQQVTLRCSPISGHKSVSWYQQVLGQGPQFIFQYYEKEERGRGNFPDRFSARQFPNYSSELNVNALLLGDSALYLCASSLLAEMNTEAFFGQGTRLTVV.

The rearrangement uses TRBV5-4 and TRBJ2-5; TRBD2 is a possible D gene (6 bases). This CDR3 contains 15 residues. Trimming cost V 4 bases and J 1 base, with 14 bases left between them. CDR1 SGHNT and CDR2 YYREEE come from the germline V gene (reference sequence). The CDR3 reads CASSPGRDSQETQYF. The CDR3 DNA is TGTGCCAGCAGCCCCGGCCGGGACTCCCAAGAGACCCAGTACTTC.

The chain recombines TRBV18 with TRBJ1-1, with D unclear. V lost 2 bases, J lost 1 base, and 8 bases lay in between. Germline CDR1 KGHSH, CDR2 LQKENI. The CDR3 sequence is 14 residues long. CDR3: CASSPAGGNTEAFF. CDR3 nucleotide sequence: TGTGCCAGCTCACCAGCAGGAGGGAACACTGAAGCTTTCTTT.

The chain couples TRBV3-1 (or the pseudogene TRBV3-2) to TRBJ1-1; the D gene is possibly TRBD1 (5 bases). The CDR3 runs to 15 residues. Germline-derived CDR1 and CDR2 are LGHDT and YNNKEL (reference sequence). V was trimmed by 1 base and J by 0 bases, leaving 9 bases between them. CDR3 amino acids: CASSQGQILNTEAFF. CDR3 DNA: TGTGCCAGCAGCCAAGGACAGATCTTGAACACTGAAGCTTTCTTT.

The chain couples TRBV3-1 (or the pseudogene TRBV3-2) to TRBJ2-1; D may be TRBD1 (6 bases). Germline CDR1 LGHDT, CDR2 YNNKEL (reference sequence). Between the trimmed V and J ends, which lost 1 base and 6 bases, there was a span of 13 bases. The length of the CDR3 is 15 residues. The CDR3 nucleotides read TGTGCCAGCAGCCAAGTTGGGGGCCGGGTCAATGAGCAGTTCTTC. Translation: CASSQVGGRVNEQFF.

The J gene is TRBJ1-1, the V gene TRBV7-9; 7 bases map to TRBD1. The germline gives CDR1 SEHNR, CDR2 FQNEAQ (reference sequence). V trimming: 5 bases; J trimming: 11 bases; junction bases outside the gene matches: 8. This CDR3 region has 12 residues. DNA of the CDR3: TGTGCCAGCAGCACATTTGACAGGGCCGCTTTCTTT. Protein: CASSTFDRAAFF.

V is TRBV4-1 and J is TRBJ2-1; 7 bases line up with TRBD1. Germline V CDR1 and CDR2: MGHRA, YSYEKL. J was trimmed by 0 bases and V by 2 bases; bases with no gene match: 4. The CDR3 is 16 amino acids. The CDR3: CASSQPTGSSYNEQFF. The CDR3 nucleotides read TGCGCCAGCAGCCAACCGACAGGGAGCTCCTACAATGAGCAGTTCTTC.

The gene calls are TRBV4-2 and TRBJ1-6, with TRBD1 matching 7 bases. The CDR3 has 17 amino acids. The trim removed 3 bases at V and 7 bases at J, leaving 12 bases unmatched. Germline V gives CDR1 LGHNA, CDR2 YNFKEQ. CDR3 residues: CASSQETGLGTNSPLHF. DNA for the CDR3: TGTGCCAGCAGCCAGGAGACAGGGCTAGGGACGAATTCACCCCTCCACTTT.

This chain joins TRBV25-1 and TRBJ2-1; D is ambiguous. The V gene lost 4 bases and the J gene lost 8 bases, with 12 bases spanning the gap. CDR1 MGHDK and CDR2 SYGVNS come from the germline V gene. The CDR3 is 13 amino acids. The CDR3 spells CASSVNSPYEQFF. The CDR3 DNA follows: TGTGCCAGCAGTGTGAATAGCCCCTATGAGCAGTTCTTC.

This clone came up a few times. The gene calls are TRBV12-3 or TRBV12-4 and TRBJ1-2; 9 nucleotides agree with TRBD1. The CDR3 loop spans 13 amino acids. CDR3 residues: CATFRDRVYGYTF. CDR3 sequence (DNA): TGTGCTACTTTCCGGGACAGGGTATATGGCTACACCTTC.

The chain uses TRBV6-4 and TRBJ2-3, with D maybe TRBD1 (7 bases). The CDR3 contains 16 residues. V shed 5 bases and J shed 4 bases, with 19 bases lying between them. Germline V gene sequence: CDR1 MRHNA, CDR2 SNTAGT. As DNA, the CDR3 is TGTGCCAGCAGTCCGTTTGGAGGGGGCGGCGCAGATACGCAGTATTTT. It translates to CASSPFGGGGADTQYF.

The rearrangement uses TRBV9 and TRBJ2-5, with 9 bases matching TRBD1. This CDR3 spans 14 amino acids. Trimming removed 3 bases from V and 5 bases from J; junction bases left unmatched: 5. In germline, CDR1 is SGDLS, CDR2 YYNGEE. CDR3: CASSAGTGWETQYF. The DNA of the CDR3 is TGTGCCAGCAGCGCCGGGACAGGGTGGGAGACCCAGTACTTC.

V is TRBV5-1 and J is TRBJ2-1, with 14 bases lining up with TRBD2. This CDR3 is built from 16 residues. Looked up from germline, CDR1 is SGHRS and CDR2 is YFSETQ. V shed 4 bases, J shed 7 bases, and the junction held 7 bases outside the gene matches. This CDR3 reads CASSPLTSGRGNEQFF. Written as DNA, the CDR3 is TGCGCCAGCAGCCCTTTGACTAGCGGGAGGGGGAATGAGCAGTTCTTC.

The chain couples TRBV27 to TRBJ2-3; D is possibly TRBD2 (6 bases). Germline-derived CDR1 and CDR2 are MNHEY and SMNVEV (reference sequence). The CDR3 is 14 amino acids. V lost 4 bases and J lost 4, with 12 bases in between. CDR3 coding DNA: TGTGCCAGCAGTTACCGAAGCGGGTCAGATACGCAGTATTTT. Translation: CASSYRSGSDTQYF.

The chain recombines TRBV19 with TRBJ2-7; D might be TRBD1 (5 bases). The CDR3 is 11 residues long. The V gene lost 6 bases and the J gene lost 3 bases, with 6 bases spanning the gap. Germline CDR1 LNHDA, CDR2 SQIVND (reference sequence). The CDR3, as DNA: TGTGCCAGTAGCAGGGACTACGAGCAGTACTTC. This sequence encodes CASSRDYEQYF.

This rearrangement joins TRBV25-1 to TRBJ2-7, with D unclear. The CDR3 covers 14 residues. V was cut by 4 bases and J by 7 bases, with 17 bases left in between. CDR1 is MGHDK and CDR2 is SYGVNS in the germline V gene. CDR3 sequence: CASSAPDETREQYF. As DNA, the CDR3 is TGTGCCAGCAGTGCCCCCGACGAGACGAGGGAGCAGTACTTC.

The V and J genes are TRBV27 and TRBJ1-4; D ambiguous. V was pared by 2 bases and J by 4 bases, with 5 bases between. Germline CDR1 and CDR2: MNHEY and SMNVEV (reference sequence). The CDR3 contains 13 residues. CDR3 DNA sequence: TGTGCCAGCAGTTTACTCAGTAATGAAAAACTGTTTTTT. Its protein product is CASSLLSNEKLFF.

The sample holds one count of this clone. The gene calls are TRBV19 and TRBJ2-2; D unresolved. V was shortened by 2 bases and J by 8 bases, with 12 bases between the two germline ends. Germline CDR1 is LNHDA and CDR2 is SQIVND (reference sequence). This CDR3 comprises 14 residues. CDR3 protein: CASSITWLRGELFF. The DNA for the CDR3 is TGTGCCAGTAGTATAACTTGGCTGAGGGGGGAGCTGTTTTTT.

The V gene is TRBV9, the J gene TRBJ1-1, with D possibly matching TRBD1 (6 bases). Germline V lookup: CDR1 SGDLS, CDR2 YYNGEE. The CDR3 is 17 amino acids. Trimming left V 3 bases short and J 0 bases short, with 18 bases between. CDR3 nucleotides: TGTGCCAGCAGCGCGGGGGCGGGGGCAGGGATGAACACTGAAGCTTTCTTT. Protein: CASSAGAGAGMNTEAFF.

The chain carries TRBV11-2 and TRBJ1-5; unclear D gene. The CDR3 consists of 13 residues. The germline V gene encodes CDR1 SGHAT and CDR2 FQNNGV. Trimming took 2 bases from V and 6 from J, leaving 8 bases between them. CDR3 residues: CASSLQDGQPQHF. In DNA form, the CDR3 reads TGTGCCAGCAGCTTACAGGATGGTCAGCCCCAGCATTTT.

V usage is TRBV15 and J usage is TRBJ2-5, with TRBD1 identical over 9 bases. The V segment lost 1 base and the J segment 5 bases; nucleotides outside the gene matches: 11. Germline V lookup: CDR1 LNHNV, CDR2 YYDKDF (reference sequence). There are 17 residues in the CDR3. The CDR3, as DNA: TGTGCCACCAGCAGAGGTTCGGGACAGGGCTTCCAGGAGACCCAGTACTTC. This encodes CATSRGSGQGFQETQYF.

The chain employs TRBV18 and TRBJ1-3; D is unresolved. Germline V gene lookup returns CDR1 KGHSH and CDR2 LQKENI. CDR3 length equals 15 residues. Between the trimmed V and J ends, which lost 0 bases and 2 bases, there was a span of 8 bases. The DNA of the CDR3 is TGTGCCAGCTCACCACCAGCGGGGACTGGAAACACCATATATTTT. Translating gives CASSPPAGTGNTIYF.

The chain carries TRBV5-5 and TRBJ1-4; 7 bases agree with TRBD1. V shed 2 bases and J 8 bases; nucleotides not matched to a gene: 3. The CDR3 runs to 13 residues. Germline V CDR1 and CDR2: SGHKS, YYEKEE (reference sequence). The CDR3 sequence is CASSLQGTEKLFF. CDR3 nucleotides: TGTGCCAGCAGCTTACAGGGGACGGAAAAACTGTTTTTT. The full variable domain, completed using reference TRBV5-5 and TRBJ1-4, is DAGVTQSPTHLIKTRGQQVTLRCSPISGHKSVSWYQQVLGQGPQFIFQYYEKEERGRGNFPDRFSARQFPNYSSELNVNALLLGDSALYLCASSLQGTEKLFFGSGTQLSVL.

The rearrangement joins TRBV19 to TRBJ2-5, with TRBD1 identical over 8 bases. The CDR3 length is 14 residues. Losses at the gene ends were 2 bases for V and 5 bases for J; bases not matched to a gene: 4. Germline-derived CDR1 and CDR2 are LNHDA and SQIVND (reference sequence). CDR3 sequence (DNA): TGTGCCAGTAGTATAAGGCAGGGGGCTGAGACCCAGTACTTC. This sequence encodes CASSIRQGAETQYF.

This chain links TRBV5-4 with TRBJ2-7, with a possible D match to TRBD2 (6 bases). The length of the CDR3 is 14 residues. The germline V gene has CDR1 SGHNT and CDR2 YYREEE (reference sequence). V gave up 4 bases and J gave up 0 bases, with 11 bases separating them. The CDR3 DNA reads TGTGCCAGCAGCCAGTCCGGGGGCTCCTACGAGCAGTACTTC. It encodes CASSQSGGSYEQYF.

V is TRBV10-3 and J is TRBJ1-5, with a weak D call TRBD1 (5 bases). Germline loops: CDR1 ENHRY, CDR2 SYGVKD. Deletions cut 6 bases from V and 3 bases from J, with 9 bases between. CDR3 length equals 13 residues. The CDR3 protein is CAIRGRDNQPQHF. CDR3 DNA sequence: TGTGCCATCAGGGGCAGGGACAATCAGCCCCAGCATTTT.